This paragraph covers one T cell receptor beta chain sequence. At least ten counts were recorded for this clone. It lacks a known antigen. Per-base quality was not reported, and no clone a single base away is much larger than it. These data are taken from a study of PD-1 blockade in classical Hodgkin lymphoma (dated by TCRdb to 2018 to 2021). About the study as a whole: Nivolumab dosing was 3 mg/kg intravenously every 2 weeks, continuing until either disease progression or unacceptable toxicity. The study used TCR beta sequencing and CyTOF to define a peripheral blood immune signature of response to PD-1 blockade in classical Hodgkin lymphoma.

Paper-wide results and their limitations: Only a single clinical trial cohort was studied, and what caused the repertoire differences, possibly disease activity or prior therapy, remained undefined. Lower diversity was observed in patients in whom nivolumab was started less than 1 year after ASCT, and these patients were excluded from later analyses so that confounding by immune reconstitution would be avoided. A significant rise by C4D1 was seen in CD4+ but not CD8+ TCR diversity (p=0.0027 vs p=0.16), with the rise being most apparent in complete responders (p=0.02). Baseline diversity similar to that of newly diagnosed patients was observed in trial patients achieving complete response, whereas significantly lower diversity was observed in partial responders and progressors. Baseline TCR diversity was reported as lower in newly diagnosed patients than in healthy donors, and lower still in relapsed/refractory patients.

The time point label, read with the paper, signifies: cycle 2 day 1 (C2D1) of nivolumab. Relapse after autologous stem cell transplantation had occurred in all trial patients, and cohorts A, B and C were distinguished by prior brentuximab vedotin exposure. The trial cohort included 55 to 65 patients with relapsed/refractory classical Hodgkin lymphoma, and each patient had a best overall response of complete response, partial response or progressive disease. Trial patients were treated with single-agent nivolumab in the multi-cohort phase II CheckMate 205 trial. Best overall response was determined by an independent review committee according to the 2007 International Working Group response criteria. Trial PBMCs were collected just before the start of nivolumab (C1D1) and during therapy at cycle 2 day 1 and cycle 4 day 1. Peripheral blood was collected in 8 mL Vacutainer Cell Preparation Tubes, from which PBMCs were isolated by centrifugation and then cryopreserved.

Per the germline V gene, MNHNS is the CDR1 and SASEGT is the CDR2. There are 16 amino acids in the CDR3, from cysteine to phenylalanine inclusive. The read is trimmed to its CDR3 DNA, 48 bases read in frame from base 1. The V and J ends are trimmed by 3 bases and 5 bases, leaving 18 bases between them. The Qiagen DNeasy kit was used to extract genomic DNA both from unsorted PBMCs and from the negatively selected CD4+ and CD8+ fractions. TCR beta CDR3 regions were amplified by immunoSEQ multiplex PCR using primers annealing to V and J segments. A synthetic immune receptor repertoire was used to minimize amplification bias, and remaining bias was computationally removed after sequencing. The study's processing was this. Custom Python scripts were used to quantify repertoire diversity as the Shannon entropy index. Unsorted, CD4+ and CD8+ repertoires were analyzed separately, except in combined analyses where CD4+ and CD8+ sequences were merged in silico. A clone was considered expanded if an increase in frequency of at least 2-fold after treatment relative to C1D1 was found, and a pseudocount of 0.5 was applied to clones undetected at baseline. Singleton clones were defined as clones with 0 or 1 copy at C1D1, and non-singleton clones were defined as clones with 2 or more copies. Clones expanded in unsorted samples were labelled as CD4+, CD8+ or unknown by matching protein sequences in sorted samples from the same patient. Wilcoxon tests were applied to paired samples to test diversity changes from C1D1 to C4D1. Here the immuneACCESS table is served through TCRdb, limited to in-frame sequences with V and J called. Missing clones are a known gap in these copies; in checked studies unresolved V genes cover under half, and the rest lacks a known reason. The V and J calls and the clone size are those of that table, but D and trimming were determined from the DNA. This sample comprises about 150,000 clones, about four fifths of them detected only once. The ten largest clones capture about 9.2% of the sample.

The rearranged segments are TRBV6-1 and TRBJ2-3; the D gene is not confidently resolved. Sequenced material: peripheral blood mononuclear cells (PBMCs), taken before the second cycle of nivolumab. This clonotype was sampled from a human donor with classical Hodgkin lymphoma. In nucleotide form, the sequence is TGTGCCAGCAGTGACCTGCGGAGAACCACCCAAGATACGCAGTATTTT. Translated, this gives CASSDLRRTTQDTQYF.